Listed below are T cell receptor beta chains from one sample, sequenced in a study of T cell responses to AZD1222 COVID-19 vaccine. The table came from immunoSEQ multiplex PCR; TCRdb's copy has only in-frame clones and leaves some out. In the table there are some 130,000 clones, roughly 84% of which are singletons. Sequencing was performed on peripheral blood, taken on day 0 of AZD1222 vaccination. These receptors were taken from an adult in good health. Each CDR3 is given without its conserved first and last residue.

v_call cdr3_aa
TRBV7-2 ASSLGPGAGANVLT
TRBV3-1/TRBV3-2 ASSQAQVSPLY
TRBV3-1/TRBV3-2 ASSRRQGEQY
TRBV27 ASSPTSYNEQF
TRBV19 ASSIERLAGGPLGEQF
TRBV3-1/TRBV3-2 ASSQGSYNSPLH
TRBV12-3/TRBV12-4 ASSEGYGNTIY
TRBV18 ASSRGQYNEKLF
TRBV6-5 ASSYSQDRGDNEQF
TRBV6-6 ASSFFLRRNEQF
TRBV2 ASSAGSPNYGYT
TRBV19 ASTTTGIAEAF
TRBV12-5 ASGLSGTTNTGELF
TRBV27 ASSSRTGALNEKLF
TRBV7-2 ASSLGVPNQPQH
TRBV4-1 ASSVRDRDTGELF
TRBV6-5 ASRYMVDTEAF
TRBV6-5 ASSRWDRVGGYT
TRBV5-1 ASSLKSGQGFLEDYGYT
TRBV11-1 ASSGPGPMNTEAF
TRBV28 ASSTPQGDNSPLH
TRBV6-1 ASSEARLAGQPQH
TRBV6-1 ASSEGARGQKLF
TRBV7-8 ASSPWDWNTEAF
TRBV5-1 ASSRQGQIAAGELF
TRBV19 ASSHRDLLAAQH
TRBV10-3 AISSRTSGGAYNEQF
TRBV2 ASSRQGINTEAF
TRBV27 ASSWGGLNTEAF
TRBV6-5 ASSYSPGVLRNEQF
TRBV9 ASSLKPGQGLMEEQY
TRBV7-9 ASSLGPSGSTIY
TRBV3-1/TRBV3-2 ASSQGQDYGYT
TRBV6-6 ASSSNDQPQH
TRBV19 ASSNDGMNTEAF
TRBV7-8 ASSLEARNTEAF
TRBV18 ASSPVDPPGETQY
TRBV5-8 ASSLANTDTQY
TRBV27 ASSLSRNWDSLSYNSPLH
TRBV5-1 ASSFENEQY
TRBV5-4 ASSFGQGGYEQY
TRBV6-5 ASSYSGPTLDNEQY
TRBV30 AWNRNTNEKLF
TRBV5-4 ASSLDGQGGQPQH
TRBV19 ACTQRGGYTEAF
TRBV6-5 ASSTQGIGNQPQH
TRBV14 ASSPLRVGGYT
TRBV5-4 ASSYPDRNTEAF
TRBV16 ASGHPQGPNYGYT
TRBV28 ASSLRVRDMAF
TRBV6-5 ASSYWGIDEQY
TRBV7-6 ASSLRQGNTEAF
TRBV5-1 ASSLAGSSYNEQF
TRBV6-5 ASQGWDTEAF
TRBV28 ASAVNTEAF